This T cell receptor beta chain was observed in a study of T cell changes during pregnancy in multiple sclerosis. Repertoires were generated with immunoSEQ multiplex PCR, while TCRdb's copy carries only in-frame clones and drops some. Of some 38,000 clones listed, 91% are singletons. The V gene's germline CDR1 is MGHRA and CDR2 YSYEKL. V was pared by 3 bases and J by 0 bases, with 8 bases of the junction left unmatched. The CDR3 has 18 residues. The sample here was CD8+ T cells from peripheral blood mononuclear cells, taken after pregnancy. The sequence was obtained from a female donor with multiple sclerosis, enrolled in a pregnancy study. The rearrangement links TRBV4-1 to TRBJ2-3; 11 bases align to TRBD2. The CDR3, as DNA: TGCGCCAGCAGCCATGGGACTAGCGGAATTCCTAGCACAGATACGCAGTATTTT. Translated: CASSHGTSGIPSTDTQYF.